The next 25 T cell receptor beta chains were all read from a single sample in a study of T cells after yellow fever vaccination. Via MiXCR, TCRdb re-called the 5' RACE reads, giving one row per CDR3 protein. The profile shows approximately 69,000 distinct CDR3 sequences, roughly 6% of them singletons. The sample consisted of CD4+ T cells sorted from PBMCs, taken roughly 14 days after the first yellow fever vaccination. These receptors all come from a man between 18 and 29 years old who received the YFV17D yellow fever vaccine.

This clonotype was recorded many times. This chain links TRBV20-1 with TRBJ2-3; D not resolved. Trimming left V 6 bases short and J 6 bases short, with 10 bases between. CDR1 and CDR2 (germline): DFQATT, SNEGSKA (reference sequence). This CDR3 region has 11 residues. The CDR3 sequence: CSASQADTQYF. The CDR3 DNA sequence: TGCAGTGCGTCCCAGGCGGATACGCAGTATTTT.

This clonotype came up many times. The chain joins TRBV6-5 to TRBJ1-5; D is unresolved. The CDR3 has 14 residues. The V end lost 5 bases, the J end lost 0 bases, and 8 bases lay between the germline ends. Germline assignment: CDR1 MNHEY and CDR2 SVGAGI. The CDR3 spells CASSPIYSNQPQHF. CDR3 DNA: TGTGCCAGCAGTCCTATTTATAGCAATCAGCCCCAGCATTTT.

This clonotype has at least ten counts. The chain carries TRBV6-4 and TRBJ1-2; TRBD1 agrees at 8 bases. The CDR3 contains 16 residues. The ends lost 3 bases at V and 6 bases at J; junction bases unmatched: 12. Germline assignment: CDR1 MRHNA and CDR2 SNTAGT. CDR3 DNA: TGTGCCAGCAGTGAAATCATGGCAGGGGGCACGGATGGCTACACCTTC. Amino acid sequence: CASSEIMAGGTDGYTF.

This clonotype was counted ten times or more. V usage is TRBV10-3 and J usage is TRBJ2-5; possible D gene TRBD1, 6 bases. CDR1 is ENHRY and CDR2 is SYGVKD in the germline V gene. The CDR3 extends over 16 amino acids. Trimming left V 2 bases short and J 2 bases short, with 15 bases between. CDR3 sequence (DNA): TGTGCCATCAGTGAGGACGGGACAAACAGTCAAGAGACCCAGTACTTC. This translates into CAISEDGTNSQETQYF.

Worth noting for this clonotype: Just one base apart from a much larger clone, this may be a read error. The chain couples TRBV7-6 to TRBJ1-1; no firm D call. The germline V gene has CDR1 SGHVS and CDR2 FNYEAQ. This CDR3 spans 13 amino acids. Trimming shortened V by 4 bases and J by 1 base, and 7 bases separated the two germline ends. The CDR3 region has the DNA TGTGCCAGCAGCTCCCAGGAGAACACTGAAGCTTTCTTT. As protein: CASSSQENTEAFF.

This clonotype was recorded at least ten times. V gene TRBV5-4 combines with J gene TRBJ1-1; 10 bases are a match to TRBD1. Germline assignment: CDR1 SGHNT and CDR2 YYREEE (reference sequence). The CDR3 is 15 amino acids. Trimming took 3 bases from V and 5 from J; bases not matched to a gene: 7. CDR3 DNA: TGTGCCAGCAGCTCCCGGGACAGGGGTCGAACTGAAGCTTTCTTT. Amino acids: CASSSRDRGRTEAFF. Full variable domain (remainder filled in from reference TRBV5-4 and TRBJ1-1): ETGVTQSPTHLIKTRGQQVTLRCSSQSGHNTVSWYQQALGQGPQFIFQYYREEENGRGNFPPRFSGLQFPNYSSELNVNALELDDSALYLCASSSRDRGRTEAFFGQGTRLTVV.

The chain uses TRBV5-4 and TRBJ2-5; 10 bases line up with TRBD1. After removal of 1 base from V and 2 bases from J, the junction contained 2 bases not matched to a gene. Germline loops: CDR1 SGHNT, CDR2 YYREEE (reference sequence). The CDR3 sequence is 15 residues long. CDR3 in DNA: TGTGCCAGCAGCTTGCGGGACAGGGGTCAAGAGACCCAGTACTTC. This sequence encodes CASSLRDRGQETQYF.

In this sample, this clonotype turned up many times. The CDR3 loop is CASSPLQETQYF. The CDR3 DNA is TGTGCCAGCTCACCGCTCCAAGAGACCCAGTACTTC. This sequence joins TRBV18 and TRBJ2-5; D remains ambiguous. This CDR3 is built from 12 residues. Trimming took 3 bases from V and 1 from J, leaving 3 bases between them. Germline assignment: CDR1 KGHSH and CDR2 LQKENI.

This clonotype was seen many times. This rearrangement joins TRBV11-1 to TRBJ2-1; D possibly uses TRBD1 or TRBD2 (6 bases each). Germline V lookup: CDR1 SGHAT, CDR2 FQDESV (reference sequence). This CDR3 spans 13 amino acids. V was clipped by 5 bases and J by 8 bases, with 13 bases between them. The CDR3 bases are TGTGCCAGCAGCAAACACAGGGAGGATGAGCAGTTCTTC. Translating gives CASSKHREDEQFF.

This clonotype was observed at least ten times. The V and J genes are TRBV7-2 and TRBJ2-2; the D gene could be TRBD1 or TRBD2 (5 bases each). The germline gives CDR1 SGHTA, CDR2 FQGNSA. V lost 1 base, J lost 0 bases, and 6 bases lay in between. CDR3 size: 15 residues. The CDR3 DNA follows: TGTGCCAGCAGCTTAGGGGGGACGAACACCGGGGAGCTGTTTTTT. Translation: CASSLGGTNTGELFF.

This clonotype was seen ten or more times. V gene TRBV20-1 combines with J gene TRBJ1-5; tentative D call: TRBD1 (5 bases). CDR3 length equals 13 residues. CDR1 and CDR2 from the germline V gene are DFQATT and SNEGSKA (reference sequence). The V gene lost 5 bases and the J gene lost 4 bases, with 12 bases spanning the gap. The CDR3 is CSAQRGPNQPQHF. As DNA, the CDR3 is TGCAGTGCTCAACGGGGACCAAATCAGCCCCAGCATTTT.

In the case of this clonotype: A much larger clone differs from this one at a single base, so this may be a read error. This chain uses TRBV5-1 with TRBJ2-1; D gene uncertain. Germline V lookup: CDR1 SGHRS, CDR2 YFSETQ. The CDR3 covers 15 residues. The germline V and J ends were trimmed by 1 base and 12 bases, with 20 bases remaining between them. DNA for the CDR3: TGCGCCAGCAGCTTGTCCCCTTCCCCCGACGGTGTGCAGTTCTTC. It encodes CASSLSPSPDGVQFF.

This clonotype occurred many times. The rearrangement uses TRBV11-2 and TRBJ2-5; 7 bases are shared with TRBD2. CDR3 length: 15 residues. From germline, CDR1 is SGHAT and CDR2 FQNNGV. The junction had 9 bases not matched to a gene; V was cut back by 5 bases and J by 3 bases. The CDR3 DNA reads as TGTGCCAGCAGCCCACGAGCTAGCGGTGAAGAGACCCAGTACTTC. It codes for CASSPRASGEETQYF.

The table lists this clonotype with many counts. The chain combines TRBV4-2 with TRBJ2-2; D may be TRBD2 (7 bases). With 4 bases removed from V and 5 bases from J, the gap between germline ends came to 11 bases. CDR1 LGHNA and CDR2 YNFKEQ come from the germline V gene. The CDR3 is 14 amino acids. The CDR3 reads CASSRGGATGELFF. The CDR3 DNA sequence: TGTGCCAGCAGCCGGGGGGGGGCTACCGGGGAGCTGTTTTTT.

This clonotype has just a few counts. The chain carries TRBV2 and TRBJ2-3; D is uncertain. The CDR3 covers 15 residues. Trimming left V 7 bases short and J 3 bases short, with 17 bases between. From germline, CDR1 is SNHLY and CDR2 FYNNEI. CDR3 bases: TGTGCCAGCATTGCCCAGGCCCTCGAAACAGATACGCAGTATTTT. Translating gives CASIAQALETDTQYF.

This clonotype was detected many times. The rearrangement joins TRBV27 to TRBJ2-3; D gene unclear. The V gene's germline CDR1 is MNHEY and CDR2 SMNVEV (reference sequence). The CDR3 contains 14 residues. V shed 5 bases and J shed 4 bases, with 13 bases lying between them. The CDR3 DNA follows: TGTGCCAGCAGTCTGAGGATTTTTGCAGATACGCAGTATTTT. Translated: CASSLRIFADTQYF.

This clonotype was seen repeatedly, ten times or more. This chain connects TRBV27 to TRBJ1-4; D uncertain. Per the germline V gene, CDR1 is MNHEY and CDR2 is SMNVEV (reference sequence). Trimming took off 5 bases at V and 10 bases at J, with 23 bases between the two ends. CDR3 size: 16 residues. CDR3: CASSPPAGSGVGKLFF. CDR3 DNA: TGTGCCAGCAGTCCACCTGCCGGGAGCGGGGTCGGAAAACTGTTTTTT.

This clonotype was counted between two and nine times. The V and J genes are TRBV5-6 and TRBJ2-5, with 9 positions matching TRBD1. This CDR3 is 15 amino acids long. V lost 3 bases, J lost 5 bases, and 8 bases stayed unmatched. Germline V gene data show CDR1 as SGHDT and CDR2 as YYEEEE. The chain's CDR3 is CASSSTGGSRETQYF. CDR3 in DNA: TGTGCCAGCAGCTCAACAGGGGGCTCAAGGGAGACCCAGTACTTC.

This clonotype was seen ten or more times. The chain employs TRBV20-1 and TRBJ1-5, with D unclear. Germline CDR1 is DFQATT and CDR2 is SNEGSKA (reference sequence). V lost 1 base and J 0 bases, leaving 19 bases between the germline ends. The CDR3 runs to 18 residues. CDR3 protein: CSARAPPSSLYSNQPQHF. The DNA for the CDR3 is TGCAGTGCTAGAGCTCCCCCCTCTTCCCTTTATAGCAATCAGCCCCAGCATTTT.

This clonotype was detected many times. The chain combines TRBV7-2 with TRBJ1-1, with D possibly TRBD1 on 5 matching bases. V was pared by 9 bases and J by 1 base, with 15 bases between. The CDR3 length is 14 residues. Per the germline V gene, CDR1 is SGHTA and CDR2 is FQGNSA. In DNA, the CDR3 is TGTGCCAGTAGCCCCGGACATAAGAACACTGAAGCTTTCTTT. Its protein product is CASSPGHKNTEAFF.

This clonotype occurred many times. The chain combines TRBV5-1 with TRBJ1-4, with 8 bases matching TRBD1. The V gene's germline CDR1 is SGHRS and CDR2 YFSETQ. CDR3 size: 16 residues. The junction had 8 bases not matched to a gene; V was cut back by 0 bases and J by 7 bases. The CDR3 nucleotides read TGCGCCAGCAGCTTGGGGCAGGGGGCCTCGGGTGAAAAACTGTTTTTT. Protein product: CASSLGQGASGEKLFF.

In this sample, this clonotype turned up many times. This chain uses TRBV5-6 with TRBJ2-7; 12 nucleotides agree with TRBD1. The germline V gene has CDR1 SGHDT and CDR2 YYEEEE. The CDR3 totals 14 residues. V was pared by 3 bases and J by 2 bases, with 0 bases of the junction left unmatched. CDR3: CASSWDRGPYEQYV. CDR3 nucleotide sequence: TGTGCCAGCAGCTGGGACAGGGGGCCCTACGAGCAGTACGTC.

This clonotype was detected ten times or more. The chain joins TRBV3-1 to TRBJ1-2; TRBD1 aligns across 10 bases. V dropped 5 bases and J dropped 8; count of bases not matched to a gene: 5. The V gene's germline CDR1 is LGHDT and CDR2 YNNKEL (reference sequence). This CDR3 comprises 13 residues. The CDR3 DNA sequence: TGTGCCAGCAGCTCCGACAGGGGGCTCGGCTACACCTTC. Residues: CASSSDRGLGYTF.

This clonotype was seen many times. The chain carries TRBV20-1 and TRBJ2-5; 7 bases match TRBD2. The CDR3 length is 14 residues. Germline CDR1 reads DFQATT; CDR2 reads SNEGSKA (reference sequence). Unmatched junction bases numbered 9, after V lost 3 bases and J lost 5 bases. The DNA of the CDR3 is TGCAGTGCTAGGTCCGGACTAGATCGGGAGACCCAGTACTTC. This codes for CSARSGLDRETQYF.

Many counts were recorded for this clonotype. The V and J genes are TRBV15 and TRBJ2-2, with a tentative D call TRBD2 (6 bases). V was clipped by 2 bases and J by 3 bases, with 13 bases between them. The CDR3 contains 16 residues. The germline V gene has CDR1 LNHNV and CDR2 YYDKDF (reference sequence). Here the CDR3 reads CATSRHRDSHTGELFF. For the CDR3, the DNA is TGTGCCACCAGCAGACACCGGGACTCCCACACCGGGGAGCTGTTTTTT.